This TCR beta chain emerged from a study of T cell responses to AZD1222 COVID-19 vaccine. A note on this clone: What it binds is not known.

Study-wide findings and caveats: Two AZD1222 doses significantly raised spike-specific TCR breadth and depth over controls. Donors were mostly white British, more females; clonal diversity possibly underestimated. CD4 TCRs associated with vaccination spanned spike, dominating at 160-218 and 743-854.

Libraries were prepared by immunoSEQ multiplex PCR; TCRdb keeps only in-frame clonotypes and omits some of them. Of about 48,000 clones detected, around 91% appear once; the ten largest clones hold approximately 5%. The ends lost 6 bases at V and 4 bases at J; junction bases unmatched: 8. This CDR3 is built from 16 residues. From germline, CDR1 is MNHNY and CDR2 SVGAGI (reference sequence). Second-dose timings of about 4 or about 12 weeks were pooled. The sample was peripheral blood, taken 28 days after the second AZD1222 dose. This TCR derives from an adult who received the AZD1222 COVID-19 vaccine. The rearrangement uses TRBV6-6 and TRBJ2-2; 10 nucleotides agree with TRBD1. The CDR3 loop is CASRTRQGARTGELFF. DNA of the CDR3: TGTGCCAGCAGAACCCGACAGGGGGCGCGCACCGGGGAGCTGTTTTTT.